This is a list of T cell receptor beta chains from one sample in a study of CD8 T cells in Susac syndrome. From the immunoSEQ multiplex PCR reads, TCRdb called clonotypes with MiXCR, one entry per CDR3 protein. The sample shows 130,000 or so distinct CDR3 sequences, roughly 80% of them seen only once. Sequencing was carried out using CD8+ T cells from PBMCs. The receptors derive from a human donor with multiple sclerosis. CDR3s include the opening cysteine and the closing phenylalanine or tryptophan. D genes are given only for firm matches. Part of the rows lack a size; the others show once, few, many or a class for expanded clones.

size | J | D | V | CDR3 | DNA
NA | TRBJ2-5 | NA | TRBV28 | CASSLSRVPLKETQYF | TGTGCCAGCAGTTTATCCCGGGTCCCTCTCAAAGAGACCCAGTACTTC
NA | TRBJ2-1 | TRBD2 | TRBV5-8 | CASSLGGRGLNEQFF | TGTGCCAGCAGCTTGGGCGGGAGGGGCCTCAATGAGCAGTTCTTC
NA | TRBJ2-1 | NA | TRBV18 | CASSPPGVREQFF | TGTGCCAGCTCACCACCTGGAGTTAGAGAGCAGTTCTTC
NA | TRBJ2-1 | TRBD2 | TRBV20-1 | CSAISGVYNEQFF | TGCAGTGCTATTAGCGGGGTATACAATGAGCAGTTCTTC
NA | TRBJ2-2 | NA | TRBV20-1 | CSAIHRTANTGELFF | TGCAGTGCTATACATCGGACAGCGAACACCGGGGAGCTGTTTTTT
NA | TRBJ2-1 | NA | TRBV20-1 | CSARGLSGSYNEQFF | TGCAGTGCTAGAGGCCTGAGCGGCTCCTACAATGAGCAGTTCTTC
NA | TRBJ2-3 | TRBD2 | TRBV7-9 | CASSPYSSGRGENTQYF | TGTGCCAGCAGCCCCTACTCTAGCGGGAGGGGTGAGAATACGCAGTATTTT
NA | TRBJ2-5 | TRBD2 | TRBV25-1 | CASSEWSGLAGSETQYF | TGTGCCAGCAGTGAATGGAGTGGGCTAGCGGGATCAGAGACCCAGTACTTC
once | TRBJ2-7 | NA | TRBV28 | CASSLYSYEQYF | TGTGCCAGCAGTCTCTACTCCTACGAGCAGTACTTC
NA | TRBJ2-1 | NA | TRBV12-5 | CASGSLGSYNEQFF | TGTGCTAGTGGCTCCCTAGGCTCCTACAATGAGCAGTTCTTC
NA | TRBJ1-1 | NA | TRBV4-1 | CASSQAAGRDGTEAFF | TGCGCCAGCAGCCAAGCTGCGGGCAGGGACGGCACTGAAGCTTTCTTT
NA | TRBJ2-4 | NA | TRBV5-6 | CASSLGEVGPLGNIQYF | TGTGCCAGCAGCTTGGGGGAGGTGGGGCCCCTCGGGAACATTCAGTACTTC
NA | TRBJ2-5 | NA | TRBV14 | CASSQGVDRIKETQYF | TGTGCCAGCAGCCAAGGGGTAGATAGAATCAAAGAGACCCAGTACTTC
NA | TRBJ1-2 | TRBD1 | TRBV7-8 | CASSPSFRGNYGYTF | TGTGCCAGCAGCCCCTCGTTCAGGGGGAACTATGGCTACACCTTC
NA | TRBJ2-3 | TRBD1 | TRBV13 | CASSLGGGHTDTQYF | TGTGCCAGCAGCTTAGGAGGGGGCCACACAGATACGCAGTATTTT
NA | TRBJ1-1 | NA | TRBV7-8 | CASSFRQADTMNTEAFF | TGTGCCAGCAGCTTTCGCCAGGCAGACACTATGAACACTGAAGCTTTCTTT
NA | TRBJ2-3 | TRBD2 | TRBV27 | CASSDASGGYDTQYF | TGTGCCAGCAGTGATGCTAGCGGGGGATACGATACGCAGTATTTT
NA | TRBJ2-2 | NA | TRBV4-1 | CASSRRGGGELFF | TGCGCCAGCAGCCGCAGGGGTGGGGGGGAGCTGTTTTTT
NA | TRBJ1-1 | TRBD1 | TRBV15 | CATSSGQGNTEAFF | TGTGCCACCAGCTCAGGACAGGGGAACACTGAAGCTTTCTTT
once | TRBJ2-1 | NA | TRBV6-4 | CASSDSSYNEQFF | TGTGCCAGCAGTGACAGTTCCTACAATGAGCAGTTCTTC
NA | TRBJ1-4 | TRBD1 | TRBV27 | CASSPGQGITNEKLFF | TGTGCCAGCAGTCCGGGACAGGGAATAACTAATGAAAAACTGTTTTTT
NA | TRBJ2-1 | NA | TRBV5-1 | CASSLEAEYVSRYNEQFF | TGCGCCAGCAGCTTGGAGGCAGAGTACGTTTCCAGGTACAATGAGCAGTTCTTC
NA | TRBJ2-1 | NA | TRBV6-5 | CASSYGTGSGRNEQFF | TGTGCCAGCAGTTACGGAACGGGATCTGGCCGCAATGAGCAGTTCTTC
NA | TRBJ1-1 | TRBD1 | TRBV7-9 | CASSRGQVTEAFF | TGTGCCAGCAGCCGCGGACAGGTGACTGAAGCTTTCTTT
once | TRBJ1-2 | TRBD1 | TRBV9 | CASSGTGEYTYGYTF | TGTGCCAGCAGCGGGACAGGGGAATACACCTATGGCTACACCTTC
NA | TRBJ2-2 | TRBD2 | TRBV19 | CASNSEGRGVGTGELFF | TGTGCCAGTAATTCCGAGGGGCGGGGGGTCGGCACCGGGGAGCTGTTTTTT
NA | TRBJ2-5 | NA | TRBV13 | CASSLSPAGKETQYF | TGTGCCAGCAGCTTAAGCCCGGCAGGAAAAGAGACCCAGTACTTC
once | TRBJ2-1 | NA | TRBV11-2 | CASSLNTNEQFF | TGTGCCAGCAGCCTAAACACCAATGAGCAGTTCTTC
NA | TRBJ1-2 | NA | TRBV12-5 | CASGLVSTGSNYGYTF | TGTGCTAGTGGTTTGGTCTCGACAGGATCTAACTATGGCTACACCTTC
NA | TRBJ2-2 | NA | TRBV19 | CATLDQNTGELFF | TGTGCCACCTTGGACCAGAACACCGGGGAGCTGTTTTTT
NA | TRBJ1-2 | NA | TRBV7-9 | CASSLLGGAGYGYTF | TGTGCCAGCAGCTTACTCGGGGGCGCTGGCTATGGCTACACCTTC
NA | TRBJ2-6 | NA | TRBV15 | CATSSGFSGANVLTF | TGTGCCACCAGCTCTGGATTCTCTGGGGCCAACGTCCTGACTTTC
NA | TRBJ2-2 | NA | TRBV4-1 | CASSQEGAGRTGELFF | TGCGCCAGCAGCCAAGAAGGGGCAGGGCGAACCGGGGAGCTGTTTTTT
NA | TRBJ1-5 | NA | TRBV28 | CASSFSGAWQPQHF | TGTGCCAGCAGTTTTAGCGGGGCCTGGCAGCCCCAGCATTTT
NA | TRBJ1-2 | NA | TRBV9 | CASSVVERPVANYGYTF | TGTGCCAGCAGCGTAGTCGAGCGACCTGTAGCTAACTATGGCTACACCTTC
NA | TRBJ2-1 | TRBD2 | TRBV7-3 | CANQRTSGRESYNEQFF | TGTGCCAACCAAAGGACTAGCGGGAGGGAATCCTACAATGAGCAGTTCTTC
NA | TRBJ1-6 | TRBD1 | TRBV27 | CASRYRGPQGRAYNSPPHF | TGTGCCAGCAGGTACAGGGGGCCCCAAGGTAGGGCCTATAATTCACCCCCCCACTTT
NA | TRBJ2-7 | NA | TRBV2 | CASSPLIYEQYF | TGTGCCAGCAGTCCTTTGATTTACGAGCAGTACTTC
few | TRBJ2-2 | NA | TRBV7-2 | CASSPTENTGELFF | TGTGCCAGCAGCCCTACAGAGAACACCGGGGAGCTGTTTTTT
NA | TRBJ2-1 | NA | TRBV4-1 | CASSQGQGTGVYNEQFF | TGCGCCAGCAGCCAAGGGCAAGGGACCGGGGTCTACAATGAGCAGTTCTTC
NA | TRBJ1-5 | NA | TRBV6-5 | CASSFDQSSPNQPQHF | TGTGCCAGCAGTTTCGACCAAAGCAGTCCTAATCAGCCCCAGCATTTT
NA | TRBJ2-3 | NA | TRBV7-9 | CASSLKDTQYF | TGTGCCAGCAGCTTAAAAGATACGCAGTATTTT
NA | TRBJ2-1 | NA | TRBV12-3/TRBV12-4 | CASRGYNEQFF | TGTGCTTCCCGGGGATACAATGAGCAGTTCTTC
NA | TRBJ1-5 | NA | TRBV7-8 | CASSLARHIAINQPQHF | TGTGCCAGCAGCTTAGCGCGGCACATAGCCATCAATCAGCCCCAGCATTTT
NA | TRBJ1-6 | NA | TRBV6-1 | CASSEWVGQNSPLHF | TGTGCCAGCAGTGAATGGGTAGGGCAGAATTCACCCCTCCACTTT
NA | TRBJ2-5 | TRBD2 | TRBV20-1 | CSAHISGLAGAQETQYF | TGCAGTGCCCATATTTCTGGACTAGCGGGGGCCCAAGAGACCCAGTACTTC
once | TRBJ1-1 | NA | TRBV2 | CASILNLLGGEATEAFF | TGTGCCAGCATCCTCAATTTACTGGGAGGGGAGGCCACTGAAGCTTTCTTT
once | TRBJ2-3 | NA | TRBV13 | CASSQGRSDTQYF | TGTGCCAGCAGCCAGGGTAGATCAGATACGCAGTATTTT
NA | TRBJ1-3 | NA | TRBV28 | CASSWSVWSSGNTIYF | TGTGCCAGCAGTTGGTCAGTCTGGAGCTCTGGAAACACCATATATTTT
NA | TRBJ2-2 | NA | TRBV4-1 | CASSHKGGAGELFF | TGCGCCAGCAGCCATAAGGGGGGTGCCGGGGAGCTGTTTTTT
NA | TRBJ2-3 | NA | TRBV12-3/TRBV12-4 | CASSLWGTSTDTQYF | TGTGCCAGCAGTTTATGGGGGACTAGCACAGATACGCAGTATTTT
NA | TRBJ1-2 | NA | TRBV24-1 | CATSDLDGYTF | TGTGCCACCAGTGATTTGGATGGCTACACCTTC
NA | TRBJ1-1 | NA | TRBV19 | CASSIGMGERNTEAFF | TGTGCCAGTAGTATTGGTATGGGGGAAAGGAACACTGAAGCTTTCTTT